The source of this T cell receptor beta chain is a study of patients and donors after allogeneic stem cell transplantation. The CDR3 length is 14 residues. V dropped 7 bases and J dropped 1 base, with 14 bases sitting between them. Germline V gene lookup returns CDR1 SGHRS and CDR2 YFSETQ. TCRdb fed the RT-PCR reads into MiXCR, producing one record per CDR3 protein. The table has approximately 200,000 distinct CDR3 sequences, less than 45% seen once; the top ten hold less than 40%. Input material: blood, either unsorted or a sorted T cell fraction (not recorded which). The chain employs TRBV5-1 and TRBJ1-1, with D possibly TRBD1 on 6 matching bases. This TCR was sampled from a human donor who was either an allogeneic HSCT recipient or a stem cell or donor lymphocyte infusion donor (not recorded which). It is not recorded whose cells these are; they may come from a transplant donor. This chain's CDR3 is CASGRGERNTEAFF. The CDR3 DNA sequence: TGCGCCAGCGGAAGGGGGGAGAGGAACACTGAAGCTTTCTTT. Supplemented by reference TRBV5-1 and TRBJ1-1, the full variable domain reads KAGVTQTPRYLIKTRGQQVTLSCSPISGHRSVSWYQQTPGQGLQFLFEYFSETQRNKGNFPGRFSGRQFSNSRSEMNVSTLELGDSALYLCASGRGERNTEAFFGQGTRLTVV.